What follows are 10 T cell receptor beta chains derived from one specimen sequenced in a study of regulatory T cells in long-lasting Graves disease. To make TCR beta libraries, researchers used iRepertoire HTBI primers and Arm-PCR of CDR3 regions. TCRdb reprocessed the multiplex PCR reads via MiXCR and lists one record per CDR3 protein. This table holds about 660,000 distinct CDR3 sequences, 25% to 35% found once. Time point defined: persistent/refractory GD, antithyroid drugs over 5 years with positive TRAb. Scientists built the TCR library using RNA that was extracted from PBMCs. Sequencing used peripheral blood mononuclear cells (PBMCs), obtained when the disease was refractory, from a patient treated with antithyroid drugs. These receptor sequences come from a female donor with Graves disease.

This clonotype was picked up many times. This rearrangement joins TRBV6-2 or TRBV6-3 to TRBJ2-5, with a weak D call TRBD1 (6 bases). Looked up from germline, CDR1 is MNHEY and CDR2 is SVGEGT. This CDR3 is built from 13 residues. Trimming pared 4 bases from V and 2 bases from J, leaving 8 bases between. The CDR3 DNA follows: TGTGCCAGCAGTTTTGGACAGCAAGAGACCCAGTACTTC. As protein: CASSFGQQETQYF.

The table lists this clonotype with a few counts. The chain carries TRBV3-1 and TRBJ1-6; D might be TRBD1 (6 bases). V shed 3 bases and J shed 9 bases, with 15 bases lying between them. This CDR3 spans 15 amino acids. CDR1 is LGHDT and CDR2 is YNNKEL in the germline V gene (reference sequence). The CDR3 region is CASSQGGGVGSPLHF. In DNA form, the CDR3 reads TGTGCCAGCAGCCAGGGAGGGGGGGTCGGTTCACCCCTCCACTTT.

CDR3 in amino acids: CASTDGTGVVGYTF. DNA of the CDR3: TGCGCCAGCACGGACGGGACAGGGGTTGTTGGCTACACCTTC. This chain joins TRBV5-1 and TRBJ1-2; TRBD1 matches 10 bases. This CDR3 region has 14 residues. Germline CDR1 reads SGHRS; CDR2 reads YFSETQ. V dropped 6 bases and J dropped 7; count of bases not matched to a gene: 9.

This clonotype has a count of ten or more. The V gene is TRBV27, the J gene TRBJ2-7; maybe TRBD2 (6 bases). Looked up from germline, CDR1 is MNHEY and CDR2 is SMNVEV (reference sequence). V shed 2 bases and J shed 6 bases, with 17 bases lying between them. The CDR3 is 15 amino acids. The CDR3, as DNA: TGTGCCAGCAGTTTAACCGGGACTCGATCCCCCGAGCAGTACTTC. Its translation is CASSLTGTRSPEQYF.

CDR3 in amino acids: CASSDWTTQETQYF. In nucleotides, the CDR3 is TGTGCCAGCAGCGACTGGACTACCCAAGAGACCCAGTACTTC. The chain carries TRBV7-2 and TRBJ2-5; D perhaps matches TRBD2 (6 bases). The CDR3 extends over 14 amino acids. Trimming took 5 bases from V and 1 from J, leaving 11 bases between them. Germline V gene data show CDR1 as SGHTA and CDR2 as FQGNSA.

V and J are TRBV5-4 and TRBJ2-4; the D is unclear. The germline V and J ends were trimmed by 4 bases and 3 bases, with 17 bases remaining between them. Germline assignment: CDR1 SGHNT and CDR2 YYREEE (reference sequence). The CDR3 sequence is 16 residues long. The CDR3 reads CASSPGPVPLKNIQYF. CDR3 DNA sequence: TGTGCCAGCAGCCCCGGCCCAGTTCCACTCAAAAACATTCAGTACTTC.

This rearrangement joins TRBV12-5 to TRBJ2-4; D is unresolved. This CDR3 has 15 amino acids. CDR1 is LGHNT, CDR2 FRNRAP, per germline. V lost 3 bases to trimming and J lost 0 bases, with 9 bases between them. CDR3 in DNA: TGTGCTAGTGGTTTAGCTGGGGTAGCCAAAAACATTCAGTACTTC. It encodes CASGLAGVAKNIQYF.

Turning to this clonotype: A much larger clonotype is one base distant, so this may be a read error. V is TRBV27 and J is TRBJ1-5; D gene unclear. Looked up from germline, CDR1 is MNHEY and CDR2 is SMNVEV (reference sequence). The CDR3 extends over 14 amino acids. Trimming stripped 1 base from V and 2 bases from J, with 6 bases between. The CDR3 bases are TGTGCCAGCAGTTTATTTACAGGCAATCAGCCCCAGCATTTT. Translating it yields CASSLFTGNQPQHF.

Points on this clonotype: A read error may be the cause here, since a much bigger clone is one base away. The J gene is TRBJ2-7, the V gene TRBV12-3 or TRBV12-4, with TRBD1 identical over 8 bases. The CDR3 totals 13 residues. CDR3 amino acids: CASSVGQGYEQHF. CDR3 in DNA: TGTGCCAGCAGTGTCGGACAGGGCTACGAGCAGCACTTC.

The chain recombines TRBV20-1 with TRBJ1-5; no firm D call. Germline CDR1 reads DFQATT; CDR2 reads SNEGSKA (reference sequence). Trimming pared 1 base from V and 7 bases from J, leaving 17 bases between. The CDR3 is 15 amino acids. DNA of the CDR3: TGCAGTGCTAGAGGTGGAAACACCGCTACCCAGCCCCAGCATTTT. Its translation is CSARGGNTATQPQHF.